The 20 T cell receptor beta chains below all came from one sample that was sequenced in a study of T-cell memory formation after mild COVID-19. TCRdb reanalysed the 5' RACE reads using MiXCR and keeps one entry per CDR3 protein. This sample yields around 450,000 distinct CDR3 sequences, of which 20% are seen a single time; 8.4% belongs to the top ten. Material: PBMCs or a T cell subset sorted from them (not recorded which). All receptors come from an adult woman who had mild COVID-19 (a few samples of this study predate the infection). Cell type and time point are not known.

The V call is TRBV18, the J call TRBJ1-3, with unresolved D. Germline V CDR1 and CDR2: KGHSH, LQKENI. The CDR3 contains 13 residues. Trimming stripped 10 bases from V and 2 bases from J, with 12 bases between. This CDR3 reads CAIRGGTGNTIYF. The CDR3 DNA reads as TGTGCCATCCGGGGAGGTACTGGAAACACCATATATTTT.

This clonotype was seen more than once but under ten times. This chain uses TRBV7-2 with TRBJ2-3; 13 bases map to TRBD2. The germline V gene has CDR1 SGHTA and CDR2 FQGNSA. The trim removed 4 bases at V and 2 bases at J, leaving 12 bases unmatched. The CDR3 is 19 residues long. CDR3 nucleotides: TGTGCCAGCAGCTCCCGACTCTCTGGACTAGCGGGGGACACAGATACGCAGTATTTT. Its protein is CASSSRLSGLAGDTDTQYF. Complete variable domain (other parts from reference TRBV7-2 and TRBJ2-3): GAGVSQSPSNKVTEKGKDVELRCDPISGHTALYWYRQSLGQGLEFLIYFQGNSAPDKSGLPSDRFSAERTGGSVSTLTIQRTQQEDSAVYLCASSSRLSGLAGDTDTQYFGPGTRLTVL.

This clonotype has just a few counts. The chain employs TRBV20-1 and TRBJ2-3; 7 nucleotides match TRBD1. Losses at the gene ends were 5 bases for V and 0 bases for J; bases not matched to a gene: 8. The CDR3 has 15 amino acids. Per the germline V gene, CDR1 is DFQATT and CDR2 is SNEGSKA (reference sequence). In DNA form, the CDR3 reads TGCAGTGCTTCGGCCGGGACAGCGAGCACAGATACGCAGTATTTT. Protein product: CSASAGTASTDTQYF.

The chain is built from TRBV10-2 and TRBJ2-3, with a tentative D call TRBD2 (6 bases). This CDR3 has 14 residues. Trimming shortened V by 6 bases and J by 3 bases, and 13 bases separated the two germline ends. CDR1 is WSHSY and CDR2 is SAAADI in the germline V gene. In nucleotides, the CDR3 is TGCGCCAGCAGGGAGGGCGGGATAACAGATACGCAGTATTTT. As protein: CASREGGITDTQYF.

In its sample, this clonotype ranks as medium-sized. J is TRBJ2-6 and V is TRBV5-1; D is ambiguous. V was shortened by 5 bases and J by 1 base, with 16 bases between the two germline ends. This CDR3 is 17 amino acids long. Germline V gives CDR1 SGHRS, CDR2 YFSETQ. CDR3 in DNA: TGCGCCAGCAGTTTCCCGACCCAGCTATCTGGGGCCAACGTCCTGACTTTC. Translation: CASSFPTQLSGANVLTF.

The V gene is TRBV7-9, the J gene TRBJ2-1; the match to TRBD2 covers 7 bases. With 6 bases clipped from V and 2 bases from J, the junction kept 4 bases outside the gene matches. The CDR3 consists of 14 residues. CDR1 SEHNR and CDR2 FQNEAQ come from the germline V gene (reference sequence). The CDR3 sequence is CASRREDPYNEQFF. CDR3 DNA: TGTGCCAGCAGACGGGAGGATCCCTACAATGAGCAGTTCTTC.

This chain joins TRBV12-3 or TRBV12-4 and TRBJ2-1, with D possibly being TRBD1 (6 bases). Trimming left V 6 bases short and J 8 bases short, with 8 bases between. The CDR3 spans 11 residues. CDR3 nucleotides: TGTGCCAGCAGATCAGGGGATGAGCAGTTCTTC. As protein: CASRSGDEQFF.

This sequence joins TRBV12-3 or TRBV12-4 and TRBJ2-3; 9 bases align to TRBD2. V lost 3 bases and J lost 2; bases outside the gene matches: 9. The CDR3 has 17 residues. Here the CDR3 reads CASSFRMTSGFTDTQYF. The CDR3 DNA follows: TGTGCCAGCAGTTTCAGGATGACTAGCGGTTTCACAGATACGCAGTATTTT.

V usage is TRBV7-9 and J usage is TRBJ1-5; the D gene is possibly TRBD1 (6 bases). CDR1 and CDR2 from the germline V gene are SEHNR and FQNEAQ (reference sequence). Trimming took 3 bases from V and 4 from J, leaving 13 bases between them. The CDR3 totals 15 residues. The CDR3 nucleotides read TGTGCCAGCAGCTTCGGTACAGGGCCTAATCAGCCCCAGCATTTT. Translating gives CASSFGTGPNQPQHF.

The chain recombines TRBV24-1 with TRBJ2-1, with 15 positions matching TRBD2. The CDR3 length is 14 residues. After removal of 7 bases from V and 9 bases from J, the junction contained 3 bases not matched to a gene. Per the germline V gene, CDR1 is KGHDR and CDR2 is SFDVKD. CDR3 in amino acids: CATRGLAGGGEQFF. The CDR3 nucleotides read TGTGCCACCAGAGGACTAGCGGGAGGGGGTGAGCAGTTCTTC.

Only a few counts were recorded for this clonotype. The rearrangement joins TRBV7-2 to TRBJ2-7, with TRBD1 identical over 9 bases. CDR3 length: 15 residues. The germline gives CDR1 SGHTA, CDR2 FQGNSA. The V segment lost 6 bases and the J segment 3 bases; nucleotides outside the gene matches: 9. The CDR3 nucleotides read TGTGCCAGCAGTACATCCGGGACAGGGAACTACGAGCAGTACTTC. Protein: CASSTSGTGNYEQYF. The whole variable domain, filled in from reference TRBV7-2 and TRBJ2-7, reads GAGVSQSPSNKVTEKGKDVELRCDPISGHTALYWYRQSLGQGLEFLIYFQGNSAPDKSGLPSDRFSAERTGGSVSTLTIQRTQQEDSAVYLCASSTSGTGNYEQYFGPGTRLTVT.

This clonotype was counted between two and nine times. J is TRBJ2-5 and V is TRBV12-3 or TRBV12-4, with 9 bases that match TRBD1. CDR3 length: 15 residues. Trimming took 2 bases from V and 0 from J; bases not matched to a gene: 1. The CDR3 nucleotides are TGTGCCAGCAGTTTACGGGACAGGGACCAAGAGACCCAGTACTTC. Translated: CASSLRDRDQETQYF.

This clonotype has more than one count but fewer than ten. This sequence joins TRBV13 and TRBJ2-1; 7 nucleotides match TRBD1. This CDR3 spans 13 amino acids. J gave up 7 bases and V 5 bases, and 5 bases lay outside the gene matches. Germline V gene sequence: CDR1 PRHDT, CDR2 FYEKMQ (reference sequence). The CDR3 nucleotides are TGTGCCAGCAGCGCCGGGACAGCAAATGAGCAGTTCTTC. The encoded protein is CASSAGTANEQFF.

The table lists this clonotype with a few counts. The chain couples TRBV12-3 or TRBV12-4 to TRBJ2-3, with 12 bases lining up with TRBD2. After removal of 7 bases from V and 0 bases from J, the junction contained 11 bases not matched to a gene. The CDR3 length is 18 residues. The CDR3 here is CASNPPPGLAGSTDTQYF. CDR3 in DNA: TGTGCCAGCAATCCTCCCCCGGGACTAGCGGGTAGCACAGATACGCAGTATTTT.

This chain's CDR3 is CAVNRGRMGTGELFF. The CDR3 nucleotides read TGTGCCGTCAACAGGGGGCGTATGGGCACCGGGGAGCTGTTTTTT. This sequence joins TRBV21-1 and TRBJ2-2; TRBD1, the D gene given by the table, was not confirmed from the DNA. TRBV21-1 is recorded as a pseudogene. The CDR3 runs to 15 residues.

This clonotype was detected a few times. The chain employs TRBV5-1 and TRBJ1-5, with D unclear. V lost 3 bases, J lost 10 bases, and 14 bases lay in between. CDR1 and CDR2 from the germline V gene are SGHRS and YFSETQ. This CDR3 comprises 13 residues. CDR3 sequence: CASSSDGSSPQHF. CDR3 bases: TGCGCCAGCAGCTCCGACGGTTCCAGCCCCCAGCATTTT.

In its sample, this clonotype was seen a few times. The CDR3 DNA follows: TGTGCCTGGAGTGTCGGACCCACAGATACGCAGTATTTT. Encoded protein: CAWSVGPTDTQYF. The chain links TRBV30 to TRBJ2-3; no clear D gene. The V end was cut by 0 bases, the J end by 2 bases, with 6 bases between. The CDR3 has 13 residues. The germline gives CDR1 GTSNPN, CDR2 SVGIG (reference sequence).

V usage is TRBV7-7 and J usage is TRBJ2-2; perhaps TRBD1 as D (5 bases). The CDR3 has 17 amino acids. CDR1 and CDR2 (germline): SSHAT, FNYEAQ (reference sequence). The V and J ends lost 4 bases and 2 bases respectively, with 17 bases between them. The CDR3 protein is CASSSQGANLNTGELFF. CDR3 nucleotides: TGTGCCAGCAGCTCCCAAGGGGCGAACTTAAACACCGGGGAGCTGTTTTTT.

This chain uses TRBV20-1 with TRBJ2-1, with D hard to call. The CDR3 is 14 residues long. Trimming took 3 bases from V and 12 from J, leaving 21 bases between them. Per the germline V gene, CDR1 is DFQATT and CDR2 is SNEGSKA (reference sequence). The DNA for the CDR3 is TGCAGTGCTAGCCTTACGGAGACCAGCTCTGGGCAGTTCTTC. Amino acids: CSASLTETSSGQFF.

In its sample, this clonotype was seen many times. An end of the junction does not agree with germline; a read error may underlie this. The chain combines TRBV11-2 with TRBJ2-1; D is uncertain. Looked up from germline, CDR1 is SGHAT and CDR2 is FQNNGV. The CDR3 loop spans 12 amino acids. The CDR3 DNA sequence: TGCGCCAGCAGCTTGGATCGAGACGAGCAGTTCTTC. Translating it yields CASSLDRDEQFF.